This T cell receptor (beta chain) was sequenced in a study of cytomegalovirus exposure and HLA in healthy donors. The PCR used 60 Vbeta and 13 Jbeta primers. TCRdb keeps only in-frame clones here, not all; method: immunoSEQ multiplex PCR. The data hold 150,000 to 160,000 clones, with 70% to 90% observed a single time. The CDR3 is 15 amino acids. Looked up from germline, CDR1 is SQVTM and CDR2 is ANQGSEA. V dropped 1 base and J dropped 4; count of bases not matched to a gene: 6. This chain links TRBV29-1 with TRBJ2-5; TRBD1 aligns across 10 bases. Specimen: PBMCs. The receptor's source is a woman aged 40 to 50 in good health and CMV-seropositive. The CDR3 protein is CSVEGRQGALETQYF. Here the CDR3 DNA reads TGCAGCGTTGAAGGAAGACAGGGGGCCTTAGAGACCCAGTACTTC.